The TCR beta chain described here comes from a study of T cells after yellow fever vaccination. This CDR3 has 15 amino acids. Trimming took 0 bases from V and 3 from J; bases not matched to a gene: 6. Germline CDR1 reads SGDLS; CDR2 reads YYNGEE. Using its own MiXCR run on the 5' RACE reads, TCRdb lists one record per CDR3 protein. Seen here are some 350,000 distinct CDR3 sequences, 6% to 8% observed once, and the top ten hold approximately 16%. The receptor was derived from a man aged 25 to 45 who received the YFV17D yellow fever vaccine. The rearrangement joins TRBV9 to TRBJ2-7; TRBD2 agrees at 7 bases. The sample consisted of PBMCs, taken 5 days after the yellow fever booster vaccination. CDR3 in amino acids: CASSVGSGLDYEQYF. The CDR3 DNA follows: TGTGCCAGCAGCGTAGGATCAGGACTAGACTACGAGCAGTACTTC.